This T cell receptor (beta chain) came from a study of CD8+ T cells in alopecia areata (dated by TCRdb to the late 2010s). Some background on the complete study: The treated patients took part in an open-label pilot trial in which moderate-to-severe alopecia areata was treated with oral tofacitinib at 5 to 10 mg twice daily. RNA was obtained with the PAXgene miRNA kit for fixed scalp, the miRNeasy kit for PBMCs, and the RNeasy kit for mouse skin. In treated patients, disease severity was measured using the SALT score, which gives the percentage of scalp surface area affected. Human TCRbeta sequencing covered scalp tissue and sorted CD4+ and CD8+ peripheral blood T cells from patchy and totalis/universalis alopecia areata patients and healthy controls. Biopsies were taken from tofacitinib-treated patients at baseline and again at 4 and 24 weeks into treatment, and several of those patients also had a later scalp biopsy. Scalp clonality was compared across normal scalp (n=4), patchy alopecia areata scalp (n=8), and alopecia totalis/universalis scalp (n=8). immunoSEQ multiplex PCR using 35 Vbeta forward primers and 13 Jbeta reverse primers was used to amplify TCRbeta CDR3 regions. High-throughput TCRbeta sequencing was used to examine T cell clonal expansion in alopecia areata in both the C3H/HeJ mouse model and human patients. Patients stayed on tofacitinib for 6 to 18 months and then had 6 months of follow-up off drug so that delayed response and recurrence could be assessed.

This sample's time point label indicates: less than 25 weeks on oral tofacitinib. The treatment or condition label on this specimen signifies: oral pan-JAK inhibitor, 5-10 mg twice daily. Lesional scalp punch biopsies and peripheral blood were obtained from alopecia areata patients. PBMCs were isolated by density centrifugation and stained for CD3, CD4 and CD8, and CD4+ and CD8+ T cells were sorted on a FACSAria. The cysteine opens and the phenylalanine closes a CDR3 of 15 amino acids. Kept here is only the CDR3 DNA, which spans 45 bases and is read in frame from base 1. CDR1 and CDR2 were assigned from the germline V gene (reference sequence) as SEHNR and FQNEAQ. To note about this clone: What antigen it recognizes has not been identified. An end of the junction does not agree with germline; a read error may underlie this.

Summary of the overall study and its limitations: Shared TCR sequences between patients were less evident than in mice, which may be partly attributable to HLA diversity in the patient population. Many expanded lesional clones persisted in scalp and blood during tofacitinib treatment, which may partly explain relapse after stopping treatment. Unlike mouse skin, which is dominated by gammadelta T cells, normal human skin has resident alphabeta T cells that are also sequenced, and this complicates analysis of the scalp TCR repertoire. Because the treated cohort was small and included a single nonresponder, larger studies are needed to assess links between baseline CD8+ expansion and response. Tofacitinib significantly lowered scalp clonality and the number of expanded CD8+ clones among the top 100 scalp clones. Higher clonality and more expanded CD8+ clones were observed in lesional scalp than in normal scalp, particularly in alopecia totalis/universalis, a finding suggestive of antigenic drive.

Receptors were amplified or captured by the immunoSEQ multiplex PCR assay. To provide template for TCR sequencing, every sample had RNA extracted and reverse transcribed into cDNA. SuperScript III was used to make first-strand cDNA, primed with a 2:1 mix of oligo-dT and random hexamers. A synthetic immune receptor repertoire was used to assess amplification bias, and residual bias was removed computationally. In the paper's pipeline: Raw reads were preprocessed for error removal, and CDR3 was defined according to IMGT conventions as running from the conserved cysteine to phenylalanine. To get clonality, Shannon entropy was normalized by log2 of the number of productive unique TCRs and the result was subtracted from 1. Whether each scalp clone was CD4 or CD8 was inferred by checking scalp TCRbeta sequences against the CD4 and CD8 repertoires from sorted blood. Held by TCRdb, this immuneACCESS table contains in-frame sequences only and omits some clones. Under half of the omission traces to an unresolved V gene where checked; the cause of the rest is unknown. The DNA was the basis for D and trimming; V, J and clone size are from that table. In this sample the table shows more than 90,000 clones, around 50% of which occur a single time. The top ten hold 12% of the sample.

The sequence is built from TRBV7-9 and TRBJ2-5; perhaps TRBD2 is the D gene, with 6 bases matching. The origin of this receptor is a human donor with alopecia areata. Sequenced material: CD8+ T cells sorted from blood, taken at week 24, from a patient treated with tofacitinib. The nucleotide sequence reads TGTGCCAGCAGCTTACTCCTTGGGACTGGAGAGGCCCAGTACTTC. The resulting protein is CASSLLLGTGEAQYF.